The next 13 T cell receptor beta chains were all read from a single sample in a study of T cell changes during pregnancy in multiple sclerosis. TCRdb keeps only in-frame clones here, not all; method: immunoSEQ multiplex PCR. The sample records 20,000 or so clones, just over 90% being singletons. The sequences come from CD4+ T cells from peripheral blood mononuclear cells, collected after pregnancy. All receptors derive from a female donor in good health, enrolled as a control in a pregnancy study.

For the CDR3, the DNA is TGTGCCAGCAGCTTGAAAGGGGGGGGCTCTAACACCGGGGAGCTGTTTTTT. Translated, it gives CASSLKGGGSNTGELFF. This sequence joins TRBV7-2 and TRBJ2-2; the D gene is possibly TRBD2 (7 bases). Germline V gene data show CDR1 as SGHTA and CDR2 as FQGNSA. V was pared by 3 bases and J by 2 bases, with 16 bases between. The CDR3 sequence is 17 residues long.

The rearrangement joins TRBV6-1 to TRBJ2-3; possibly TRBD1 for D (5 bases). Germline CDR1 and CDR2: MNHNS and SASEGT. V dropped 4 bases and J dropped 4 bases, with 12 bases sitting between them. The CDR3 loop spans 14 amino acids. The CDR3 nucleotides are TGTGCCAGCAGTGGCAGTATAGGGGCAGATACGCAGTATTTT. It is translated as CASSGSIGADTQYF.

This rearrangement joins TRBV18 to TRBJ2-7, with 13 bases fitting TRBD2. V lost 6 bases, J lost 2 bases, and 16 bases stayed unmatched. Germline assignment: CDR1 KGHSH and CDR2 LQKENI. The CDR3 length is 19 residues. The CDR3 protein is CASSQRGRGGTSGTYEQYF. Written as DNA, the CDR3 is TGTGCCAGCTCCCAGAGGGGGCGCGGAGGGACTAGCGGGACCTACGAGCAGTACTTC.

The chain uses TRBV6-1 and TRBJ2-1; 7 positions agree with TRBD1. Germline loops: CDR1 MNHNS, CDR2 SASEGT. V was pared by 5 bases and J by 9 bases, with 7 bases of the junction left unmatched. The CDR3 length is 13 residues. The CDR3 nucleotides are TGTGCCAGCAGTATAGAGAGGGGGCTTGAGCAGTTCTTC. It is translated as CASSIERGLEQFF.

The rearrangement joins TRBV30 to TRBJ1-2, with 9 positions matching TRBD1. V was pared by 2 bases and J by 4 bases, with 8 bases of the junction left unmatched. Germline loops: CDR1 GTSNPN, CDR2 SVGIG (reference sequence). The CDR3 is made up of 15 amino acids. CDR3 sequence (DNA): TGTGCCTGGAGTAACCCCGGGACAGGGTCCTATGGCTACACCTTC. This translates into CAWSNPGTGSYGYTF. The full variable domain, with the rest looked up from reference TRBV30 and TRBJ1-2, is SQTIHQWPATLVQPVGSPLSLECTVEGTSNPNLYWYRQAAGRGLQLLFYSVGIGQISSEVPQNLSASRPQDRQFILSSKKLLLSDSGFYLCAWSNPGTGSYGYTFGSGTRLTVV.

This clone is a singleton in its sample. The chain has TRBV11-3 and TRBJ2-1; D is possibly TRBD2 (5 bases). V lost 0 bases and J lost 5, with 8 bases in between. CDR3 length: 14 residues. Germline CDR1 reads SGHNT; CDR2 reads YENEEA. This chain's CDR3 is CASSLEGVDNEQFF. The CDR3 bases are TGTGCCAGCAGCTTAGAGGGAGTTGACAATGAGCAGTTCTTC.

V and J are TRBV30 and TRBJ2-7; 7 positions agree with TRBD1. The length of the CDR3 is 14 residues. CDR1 and CDR2 from the germline V gene are GTSNPN and SVGIG (reference sequence). V gave up 4 bases and J gave up 3 bases; unmatched junction bases: 9. CDR3 residues: CAWTKTGTSYEQYF. The CDR3, as DNA: TGTGCCTGGACCAAGACAGGGACGAGCTACGAGCAGTACTTC.

This sequence joins TRBV5-1 and TRBJ2-7; the match to TRBD1 covers 10 bases. The CDR3 is 14 amino acids. CDR1 and CDR2 (germline): SGHRS, YFSETQ. J gave up 5 bases and V 4 bases, and 6 bases lay outside the gene matches. CDR3 in amino acids: CASSRDRGVDEQYF. The CDR3 nucleotides read TGCGCCAGCAGCCGGGACAGGGGAGTGGACGAGCAGTACTTC. The variable domain in full, with the rest retrieved from reference TRBV5-1 and TRBJ2-7, is KAGVTQTPRYLIKTRGQQVTLSCSPISGHRSVSWYQQTPGQGLQFLFEYFSETQRNKGNFPGRFSGRQFSNSRSEMNVSTLELGDSALYLCASSRDRGVDEQYFGPGTRLTVT.

This clone was detected only once. The chain carries TRBV23-1 and TRBJ2-1; 9 nucleotides line up with TRBD2. TRBV23-1 is assigned to the ORF class and has an uncertain function. The length of the CDR3 is 15 residues. The V gene end was trimmed by 2 bases and the J gene end by 7 bases; junction bases not matched to a gene: 6. The CDR3: CASSQTSGRGNEQFF. The CDR3 DNA is TGCGCCAGCAGTCAAACTAGCGGGCGGGGTAATGAGCAGTTCTTC.

The gene calls are TRBV19 and TRBJ1-2, with 10 bases identical to TRBD1. The germline gives CDR1 LNHDA, CDR2 SQIVND (reference sequence). With 4 bases clipped from V and 4 bases from J, the junction kept 3 bases outside the gene matches. The CDR3 length is 14 residues. CDR3 in amino acids: CASSRQGASYGYTF. CDR3 in DNA: TGTGCCAGTAGTAGACAGGGGGCAAGCTATGGCTACACCTTC.

The chain combines TRBV6-4 with TRBJ2-1; D ambiguous. Germline CDR1 reads MRHNA; CDR2 reads SNTAGT. CDR3 length equals 14 residues. V lost 4 bases and J lost 9, with 16 bases in between. The CDR3 bases are TGTGCCAGCAGTGGTGAGGCTGGGTTCGGTGAGCAGTTCTTC. Protein sequence: CASSGEAGFGEQFF.

The gene calls are TRBV11-2 and TRBJ1-5; D gene unclear. V lost 2 bases and J lost 7, with 9 bases in between. The germline V gene encodes CDR1 SGHAT and CDR2 FQNNGV. The length of the CDR3 is 13 residues. The CDR3 nucleotides are TGTGCCAGCAGCTTACGTGGAGGGCAGCCCCAGCATTTT. Encoded protein: CASSLRGGQPQHF.

The rearrangement uses TRBV11-3 and TRBJ2-5; no clear D gene. The V gene lost 4 bases and the J gene lost 5 bases, with 11 bases spanning the gap. Germline loops: CDR1 SGHNT, CDR2 YENEEA. The CDR3 contains 13 residues. The CDR3 loop is CASSSLKSETQYF. The CDR3 nucleotides are TGTGCCAGCAGCTCCCTAAAATCGGAGACCCAGTACTTC. The full variable domain, completed using reference TRBV11-3 and TRBJ2-5, is EAGVVQSPRYKIIEKKQPVAFWCNPISGHNTLYWYLQNLGQGPELLIRYENEEAVDDSQLPKDRFSAERLKGVDSTLKIQPAELGDSAVYLCASSSLKSETQYFGPGTRLLVL.